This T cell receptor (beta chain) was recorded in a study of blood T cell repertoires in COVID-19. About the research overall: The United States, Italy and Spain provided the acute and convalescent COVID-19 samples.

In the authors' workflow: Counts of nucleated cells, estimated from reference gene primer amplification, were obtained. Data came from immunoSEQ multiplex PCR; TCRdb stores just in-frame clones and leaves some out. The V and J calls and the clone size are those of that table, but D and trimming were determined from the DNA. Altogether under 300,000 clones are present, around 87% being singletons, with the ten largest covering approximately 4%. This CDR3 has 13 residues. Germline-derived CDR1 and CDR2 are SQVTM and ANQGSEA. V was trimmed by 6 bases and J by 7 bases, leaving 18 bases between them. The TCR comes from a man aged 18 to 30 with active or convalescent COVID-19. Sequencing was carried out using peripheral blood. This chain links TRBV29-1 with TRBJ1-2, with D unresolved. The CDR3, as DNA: TGCAGCGTCGGCCCTGGGTTTGCGGGTGGCTACACCTTC. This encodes CSVGPGFAGGYTF.